This T cell receptor beta chain is from a study of cytomegalovirus exposure and HLA in healthy donors. For the study at large: Genotyping of hundreds of donors showed that around 81% belonged to the Caucasian-associated ancestry cluster. Study-level findings and limits: Some segments of the V type, notably TRBV6-2 and TRBV6-3, were excluded as indistinguishable.

The CDR3 length is 13 residues. V lost 1 base to trimming and J lost 4 bases, with 7 bases between them. Germline V CDR1 and CDR2: SEHNR, FQNEAQ (reference sequence). Both 60 Vbeta primers and 13 Jbeta primers went into the PCR. Clones were read by immunoSEQ multiplex PCR, and TCRdb kept only the in-frame ones, dropping some. The table lists roughly 170,000 clones, 70% to 85% of them singletons. With regard to this clone: Its specificity is not known.

This TCR was sampled from a man in his late teens or twenties in good health and CMV-seronegative. V gene TRBV7-9 combines with J gene TRBJ1-2; D may be TRBD1 (6 bases). What was sequenced was PBMCs. CDR3 amino acids: CASSLGTVYGYTF. The DNA of the CDR3 is TGTGCCAGCAGCTTAGGGACAGTCTATGGCTACACCTTC. Variable domain in full (rest from reference TRBV7-9 and TRBJ1-2): DTGVSQNPRHKITKRGQNVTFRCDPISEHNRLYWYRQTLGQGPEFLTYFQNEAQLEKSRLLSDRFSAERPKGSFSTLEIQRTEQGDSAMYLCASSLGTVYGYTFGSGTRLTVV.